This T cell receptor (beta chain) stems from a study of blood T cell repertoires in COVID-19. Across the whole study: Acute and convalescent COVID-19 specimens originated in the United States, Italy and Spain. In each case, the material was cDNA or gDNA derived from T cells, B-cell-depleted T cells, or PBMCs.

In the original workflow: Amplification of reference gene primers provided the estimated nucleated cell counts. Sequencing was performed with immunoSEQ multiplex PCR; in TCRdb, only in-frame clones are kept and a portion is missing. V, J and clone size are those of that table, while D and trimming were read from the DNA. The sample holds roughly 87,000 clones, around 84% seen once. Germline V lookup: CDR1 LGHDT, CDR2 YNNKEL (reference sequence). With 0 bases removed from V and 2 bases from J, the gap between germline ends came to 8 bases. This CDR3 has 15 residues. Source material: peripheral blood. The origin of this receptor is a middle-aged man with acute or convalescent COVID-19. The genes are TRBV3-1 (or the pseudogene TRBV3-2) and TRBJ1-5; TRBD1 might be the D (5 bases). DNA of the CDR3: TGTGCCAGCAGCCAAGATGGGGCGGGCAATCAGCCCCAGCATTTT. Translating gives CASSQDGAGNQPQHF.